This T cell receptor beta chain was identified during a study of blood T cell repertoires in COVID-19. Study-wide background: The United States, Italy and Spain supplied acute and convalescent COVID-19 samples. T cells, B-cell-depleted T cells, or PBMCs supplied cDNA or gDNA.

Enrolled during active infection, Seattle patients were then followed longitudinally. Per the authors' pipeline: Estimates of nucleated cell counts were drawn from the amplification of reference gene primers. Sequencing used immunoSEQ multiplex PCR; TCRdb keeps in-frame clones, though not all of them. V and J calls and clone size come straight from that table; D and trimming were deduced from the DNA. The repertoire consists of approximately 210,000 clones, with more than 75% occurring once and the leading ten covering around a tenth. Germline assignment: CDR1 SNHLY and CDR2 FYNNEI. This CDR3 is 14 amino acids long. Trimming removed 6 bases at V and 9 bases at J, with 15 bases between.

The sequenced sample consisted of peripheral blood. This receptor was obtained from a man aged 50 to 60 with COVID-19, enrolled during active disease. This sequence joins TRBV2 and TRBJ1-6, with a tentative D call TRBD1 (6 bases). The CDR3 is CASRVDSQGSPLHF. In DNA, the CDR3 is TGTGCCAGCAGAGTGGACAGCCAGGGTTCACCCCTCCACTTT.